The sequence of this T cell receptor (beta chain) was determined in a study of shared T cell receptors in the human thymus. TCRdb keeps only in-frame clones here, not all; method: immunoSEQ multiplex PCR. The sample lists approximately 490,000 clones, 70% to 80% seen once, with more than 0.01% in the top ten. CDR3 size: 16 residues. V was pared by 5 bases and J by 8 bases, with 21 bases between. Germline values: CDR1 SGHNT, CDR2 YENEEA. This sample also appeared in a second study, on human thymus T cells.

The receptor was isolated from a boy under three years old with a congenital heart defect. The sample consisted of thymocytes. The rearrangement links TRBV11-3 to TRBJ2-2; perhaps TRBD2 as D (6 bases). As DNA, the CDR3 is TGTGCCAGCAGCCCTCGCCTAGCGTGGAACGGAGGGGAGCTGTTTTTT. Its protein is CASSPRLAWNGGELFF.